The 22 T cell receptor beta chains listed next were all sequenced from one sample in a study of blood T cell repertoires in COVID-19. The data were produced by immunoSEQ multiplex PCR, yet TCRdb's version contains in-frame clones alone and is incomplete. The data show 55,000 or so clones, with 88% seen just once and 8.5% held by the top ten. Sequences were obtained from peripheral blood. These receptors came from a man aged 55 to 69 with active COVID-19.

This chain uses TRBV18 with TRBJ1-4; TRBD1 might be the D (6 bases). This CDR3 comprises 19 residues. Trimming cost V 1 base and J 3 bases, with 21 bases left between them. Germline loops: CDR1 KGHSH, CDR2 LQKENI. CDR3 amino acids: CASSPRALTGPGANEKLFF. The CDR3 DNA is TGTGCCAGCTCACCACGGGCCCTTACAGGGCCCGGGGCTAATGAAAAACTGTTTTTT.

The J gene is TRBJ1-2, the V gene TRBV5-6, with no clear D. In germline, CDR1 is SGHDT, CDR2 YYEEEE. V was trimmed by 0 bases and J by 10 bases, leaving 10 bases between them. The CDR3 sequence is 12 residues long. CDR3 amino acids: CASSLAVRVYTF. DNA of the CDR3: TGTGCCAGCAGCTTGGCAGTACGTGTCTACACCTTC.

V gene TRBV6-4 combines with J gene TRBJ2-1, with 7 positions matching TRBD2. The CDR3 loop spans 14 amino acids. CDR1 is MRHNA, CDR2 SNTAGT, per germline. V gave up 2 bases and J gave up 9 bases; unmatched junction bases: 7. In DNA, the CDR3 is TGTGCCAGCAGTGACCCGACAGCGGGGAGTGAGCAGTTCTTC. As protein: CASSDPTAGSEQFF.

DNA for the CDR3: TGTGCCAGCAGCCCCAGGTATAGCAATCAGCCCCAGCATTTT. Translation: CASSPRYSNQPQHF. The chain couples TRBV27 to TRBJ1-5; D is uncertain. V was pared by 6 bases and J by 0 bases, with 9 bases between. CDR3 length: 14 amino acids. Germline loops: CDR1 MNHEY, CDR2 SMNVEV (reference sequence).

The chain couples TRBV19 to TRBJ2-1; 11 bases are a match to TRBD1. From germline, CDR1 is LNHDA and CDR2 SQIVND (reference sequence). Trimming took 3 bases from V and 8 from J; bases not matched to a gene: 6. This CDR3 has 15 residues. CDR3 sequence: CASSIGTGGFHEQFF. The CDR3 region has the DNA TGTGCCAGTAGTATCGGGACAGGGGGTTTCCATGAGCAGTTCTTC.

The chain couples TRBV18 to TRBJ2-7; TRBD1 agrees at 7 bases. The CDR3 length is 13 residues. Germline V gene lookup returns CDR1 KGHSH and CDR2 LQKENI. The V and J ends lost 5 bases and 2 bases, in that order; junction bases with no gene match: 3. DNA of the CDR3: TGTGCCAGCTCAATGACAGGGACCTACGAGCAGTACTTC. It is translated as CASSMTGTYEQYF.

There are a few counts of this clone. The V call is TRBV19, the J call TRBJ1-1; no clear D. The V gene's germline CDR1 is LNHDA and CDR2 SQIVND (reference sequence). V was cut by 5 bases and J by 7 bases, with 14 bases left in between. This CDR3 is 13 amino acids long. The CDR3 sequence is CASSHHRANEAFF. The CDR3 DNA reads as TGTGCCAGTAGTCATCATCGAGCGAATGAAGCTTTCTTT.

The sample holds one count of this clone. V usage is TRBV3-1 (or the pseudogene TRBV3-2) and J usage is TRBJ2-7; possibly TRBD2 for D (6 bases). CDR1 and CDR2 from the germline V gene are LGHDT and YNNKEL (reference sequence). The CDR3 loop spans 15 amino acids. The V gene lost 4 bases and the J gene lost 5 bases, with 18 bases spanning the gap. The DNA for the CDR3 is TGTGCCAGCAGCCGATCGGGACTTCCTCGCCACGAGCAGTACTTC. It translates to CASSRSGLPRHEQYF.

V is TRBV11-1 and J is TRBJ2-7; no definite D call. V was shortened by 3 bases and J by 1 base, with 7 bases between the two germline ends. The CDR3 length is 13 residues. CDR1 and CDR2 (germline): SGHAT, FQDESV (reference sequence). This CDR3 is CASSFYGSYEQYF. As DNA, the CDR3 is TGTGCCAGCAGCTTCTACGGGTCCTACGAGCAGTACTTC.

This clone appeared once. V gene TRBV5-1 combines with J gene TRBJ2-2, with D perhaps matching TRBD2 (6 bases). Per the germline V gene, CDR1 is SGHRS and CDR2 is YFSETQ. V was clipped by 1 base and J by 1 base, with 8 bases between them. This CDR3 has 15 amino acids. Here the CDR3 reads CASSLYGRNTGELFF. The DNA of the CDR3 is TGCGCCAGCAGCTTGTACGGGAGGAACACCGGGGAGCTGTTTTTT.

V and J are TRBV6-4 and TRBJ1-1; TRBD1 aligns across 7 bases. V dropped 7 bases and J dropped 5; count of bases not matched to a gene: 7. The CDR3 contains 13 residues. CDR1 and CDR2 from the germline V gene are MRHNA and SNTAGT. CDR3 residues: CASTQGVGTEAFF. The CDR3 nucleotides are TGTGCCAGCACCCAGGGGGTAGGGACTGAAGCTTTCTTT.

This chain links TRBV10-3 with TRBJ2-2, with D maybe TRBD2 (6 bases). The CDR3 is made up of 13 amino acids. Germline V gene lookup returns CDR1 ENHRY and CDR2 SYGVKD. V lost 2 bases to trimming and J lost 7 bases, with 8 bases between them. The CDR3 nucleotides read TGTGCCATCAGTGAGATTAGCGGCGGGGAGCTGTTTTTT. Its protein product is CAISEISGGELFF.

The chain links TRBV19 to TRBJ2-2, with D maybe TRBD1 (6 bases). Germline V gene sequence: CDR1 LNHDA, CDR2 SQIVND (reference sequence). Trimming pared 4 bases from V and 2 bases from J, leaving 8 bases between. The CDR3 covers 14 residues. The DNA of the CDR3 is TGTGCCAGTAGTAGGACAGTAAACACCGGGGAGCTGTTTTTT. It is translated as CASSRTVNTGELFF.

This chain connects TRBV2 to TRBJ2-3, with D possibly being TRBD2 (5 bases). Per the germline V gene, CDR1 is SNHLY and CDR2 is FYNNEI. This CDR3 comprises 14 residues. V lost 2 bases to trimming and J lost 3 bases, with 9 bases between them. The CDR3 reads CASSEHRGTDTQYF. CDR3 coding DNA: TGTGCCAGCAGTGAACACAGAGGGACAGATACGCAGTATTTT.

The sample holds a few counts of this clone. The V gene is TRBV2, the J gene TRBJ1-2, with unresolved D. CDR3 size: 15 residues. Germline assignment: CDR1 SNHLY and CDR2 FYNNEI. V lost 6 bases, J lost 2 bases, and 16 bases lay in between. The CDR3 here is CASRLAVGQNYGYTF. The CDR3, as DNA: TGTGCCAGCAGGCTAGCAGTGGGTCAAAACTATGGCTACACCTTC. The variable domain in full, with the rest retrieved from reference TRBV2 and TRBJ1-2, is EPEVTQTPSHQVTQMGQEVILRCVPISNHLYFYWYRQILGQKVEFLVSFYNNEISEKSEIFDDQFSVERPDGSNFTLKIRSTKLEDSAMYFCASRLAVGQNYGYTFGSGTRLTVV.

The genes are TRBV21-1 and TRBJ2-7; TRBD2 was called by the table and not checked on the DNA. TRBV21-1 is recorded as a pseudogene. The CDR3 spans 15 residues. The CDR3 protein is CASSRPRGSTYEQYF. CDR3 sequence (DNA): TGTGCCAGCAGCCGACCGCGCGGGAGTACCTACGAGCAGTACTTC.

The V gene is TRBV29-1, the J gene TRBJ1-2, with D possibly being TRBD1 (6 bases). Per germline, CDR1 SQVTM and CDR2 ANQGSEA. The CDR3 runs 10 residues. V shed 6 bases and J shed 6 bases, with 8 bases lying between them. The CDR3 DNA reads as TGCAGCGTGGACAGAGATGGCTACACCTTC. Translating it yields CSVDRDGYTF. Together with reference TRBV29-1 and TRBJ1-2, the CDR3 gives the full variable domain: SAVISQKPSRDICQRGTSLTIQCQVDSQVTMMFWYRQQPGQSLTLIATANQGSEATYESGFVIDKFPISRPNLTFSTLTVSNMSPEDSSIYLCSVDRDGYTFGSGTRLTVV.

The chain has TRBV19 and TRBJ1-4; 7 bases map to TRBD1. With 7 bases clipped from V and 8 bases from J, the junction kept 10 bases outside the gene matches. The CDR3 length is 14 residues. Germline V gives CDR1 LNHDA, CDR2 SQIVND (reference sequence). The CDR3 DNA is TGTGCCAGTACCAATACAGGGGTAGGGGAAAAACTGTTTTTT. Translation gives CASTNTGVGEKLFF.

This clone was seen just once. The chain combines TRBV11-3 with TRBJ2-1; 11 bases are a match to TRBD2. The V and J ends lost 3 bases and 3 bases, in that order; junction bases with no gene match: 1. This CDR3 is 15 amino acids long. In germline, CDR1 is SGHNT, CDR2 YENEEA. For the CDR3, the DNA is TGTGCCAGCAGCTTGACTAGCGGGGTCTACAATGAGCAGTTCTTC. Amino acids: CASSLTSGVYNEQFF.

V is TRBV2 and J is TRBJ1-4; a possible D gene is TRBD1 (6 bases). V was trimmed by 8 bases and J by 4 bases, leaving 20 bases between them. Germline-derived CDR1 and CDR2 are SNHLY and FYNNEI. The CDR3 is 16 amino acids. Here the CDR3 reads CASPTRGARGNEKLFF. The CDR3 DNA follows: TGTGCCAGCCCCACCCGGGGGGCGCGTGGTAATGAAAAACTGTTTTTT.

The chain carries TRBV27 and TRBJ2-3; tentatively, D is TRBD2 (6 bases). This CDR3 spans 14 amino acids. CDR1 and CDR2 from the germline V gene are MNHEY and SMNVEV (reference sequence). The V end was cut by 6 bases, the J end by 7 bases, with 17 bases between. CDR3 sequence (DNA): TGTGCCAGCAGCCCTTCGGGGGTAACTTATACGCAGTATTTT. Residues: CASSPSGVTYTQYF.

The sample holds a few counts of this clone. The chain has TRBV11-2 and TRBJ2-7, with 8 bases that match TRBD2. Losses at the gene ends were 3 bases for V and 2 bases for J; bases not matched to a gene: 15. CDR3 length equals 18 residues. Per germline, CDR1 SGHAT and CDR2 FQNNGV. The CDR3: CASSLPVTGGGSPYEQYF. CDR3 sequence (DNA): TGTGCCAGCAGCTTGCCGGTAACGGGAGGGGGATCTCCCTACGAGCAGTACTTC. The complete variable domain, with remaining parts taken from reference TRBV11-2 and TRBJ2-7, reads EAGVAQSPRYKIIEKRQSVAFWCNPISGHATLYWYQQILGQGPKLLIQFQNNGVVDDSQLPKDRFSAERLKGVDSTLKIQPAKLEDSAVYLCASSLPVTGGGSPYEQYFGPGTRLTVT.